This TCR beta chain came from a study of blood T cell repertoires in COVID-19. The CDR3 extends over 13 amino acids. V lost 4 bases and J lost 1, with 8 bases in between. From germline, CDR1 is SGHTS and CDR2 YDEGEE. Assay used: immunoSEQ multiplex PCR; TCRdb lists only in-frame clones, some missing. The profile shows 65,000 to 85,000 clones, 70% to 85% of them singletons. Comments on this clone: This may be a read error, as it is one base from a much larger clone.

The chain uses TRBV5-8 and TRBJ1-1, with D maybe TRBD1 (6 bases). Sequencing was done on a sample of peripheral blood. The origin of this receptor is a man aged 50 to 59 with active or convalescent COVID-19. CDR3 in amino acids: CASSPRGNTEAFF. The DNA for the CDR3 is TGTGCCAGCAGCCCCAGGGGGAACACTGAAGCTTTCTTT. Based on the CDR3 plus reference TRBV5-8 and TRBJ1-1, the full variable domain is EAGVTQSPTHLIKTRGQQATLRCSPISGHTSVYWYQQALGLGLQFLLWYDEGEERNRGNFPPRFSGRQFPNYSSELNVNALELEDSALYLCASSPRGNTEAFFGQGTRLTVV.